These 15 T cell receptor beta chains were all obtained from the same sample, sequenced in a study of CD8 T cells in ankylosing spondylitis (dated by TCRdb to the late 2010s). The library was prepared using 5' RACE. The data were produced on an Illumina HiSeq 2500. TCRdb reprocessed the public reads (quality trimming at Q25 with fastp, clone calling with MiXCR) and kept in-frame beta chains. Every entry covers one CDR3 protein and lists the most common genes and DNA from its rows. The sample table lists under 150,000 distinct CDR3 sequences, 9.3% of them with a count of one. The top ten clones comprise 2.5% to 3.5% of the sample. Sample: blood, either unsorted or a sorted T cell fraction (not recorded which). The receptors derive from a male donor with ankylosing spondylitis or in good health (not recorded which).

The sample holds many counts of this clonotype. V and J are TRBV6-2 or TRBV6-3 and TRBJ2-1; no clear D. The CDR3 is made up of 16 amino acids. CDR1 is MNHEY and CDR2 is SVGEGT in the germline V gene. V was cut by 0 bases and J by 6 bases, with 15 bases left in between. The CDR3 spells CASSYSVGSGFNEQFF. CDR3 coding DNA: TGTGCCAGCAGTTACTCTGTAGGAAGTGGTTTCAATGAGCAGTTCTTC.

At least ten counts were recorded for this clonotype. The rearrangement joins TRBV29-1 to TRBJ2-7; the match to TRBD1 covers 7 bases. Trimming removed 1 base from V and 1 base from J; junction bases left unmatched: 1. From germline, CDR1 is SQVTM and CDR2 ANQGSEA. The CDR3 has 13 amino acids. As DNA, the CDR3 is TGCAGCGTTGAAGGGGGACAGTCCTACGAGCAGTACTTC. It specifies CSVEGGQSYEQYF.

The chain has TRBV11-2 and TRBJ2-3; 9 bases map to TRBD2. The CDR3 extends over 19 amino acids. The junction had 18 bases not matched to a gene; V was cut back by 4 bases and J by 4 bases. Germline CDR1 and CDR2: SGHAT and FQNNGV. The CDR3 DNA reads TGTGCCAGCAGCTCGCGGGCCGCTCCGGGACTAGCAATCCCAGATACGCAGTATTTT. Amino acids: CASSSRAAPGLAIPDTQYF.

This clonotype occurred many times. In nucleotides, the CDR3 is TGTGCCAGCAGCTCCACAGGGGGACACGGCCAAGAGACCCAGTACTTC. This codes for CASSSTGGHGQETQYF. The chain carries TRBV12-3 or TRBV12-4 and TRBJ2-5; TRBD1 agrees at 8 bases. The junction had 10 bases not matched to a gene; V was cut back by 6 bases and J by 1 base. This CDR3 is built from 16 residues.

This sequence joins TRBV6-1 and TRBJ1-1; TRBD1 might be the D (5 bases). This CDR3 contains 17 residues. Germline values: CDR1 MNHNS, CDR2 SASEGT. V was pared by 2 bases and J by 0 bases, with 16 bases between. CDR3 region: CASSEQWRGRLNTEAFF. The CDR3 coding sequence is TGTGCCAGCAGTGAACAGTGGAGGGGACGGTTGAACACTGAAGCTTTCTTT.

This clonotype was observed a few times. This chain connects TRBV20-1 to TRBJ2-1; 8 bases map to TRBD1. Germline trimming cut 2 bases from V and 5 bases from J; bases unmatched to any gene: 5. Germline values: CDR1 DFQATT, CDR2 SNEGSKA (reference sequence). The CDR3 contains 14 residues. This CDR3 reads CSARQGAGDNEQFF. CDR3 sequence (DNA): TGCAGTGCTAGACAGGGGGCTGGCGACAATGAGCAGTTCTTC.

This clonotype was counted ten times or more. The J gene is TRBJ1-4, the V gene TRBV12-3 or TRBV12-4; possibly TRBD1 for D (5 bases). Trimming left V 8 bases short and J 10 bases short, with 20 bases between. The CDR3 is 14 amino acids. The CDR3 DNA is TGTGCCAGCGCCCTGGCTGTGGTGGGGACAAAACTGTTTTTT. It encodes CASALAVVGTKLFF.

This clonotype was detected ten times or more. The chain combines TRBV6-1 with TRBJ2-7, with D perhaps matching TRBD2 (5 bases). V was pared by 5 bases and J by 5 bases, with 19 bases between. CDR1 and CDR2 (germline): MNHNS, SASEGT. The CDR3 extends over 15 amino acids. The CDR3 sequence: CASSPVGGRSNEQYF. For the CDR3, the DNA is TGTGCCAGCAGTCCCGTGGGCGGGCGGTCCAACGAGCAGTACTTC.

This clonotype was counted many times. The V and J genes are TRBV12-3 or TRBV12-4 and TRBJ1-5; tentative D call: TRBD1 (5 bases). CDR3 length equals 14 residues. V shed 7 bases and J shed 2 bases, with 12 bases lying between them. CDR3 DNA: TGTGCCAGCACAGTTAGGGGAGGCAATCAGCCCCAGCATTTT. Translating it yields CASTVRGGNQPQHF.

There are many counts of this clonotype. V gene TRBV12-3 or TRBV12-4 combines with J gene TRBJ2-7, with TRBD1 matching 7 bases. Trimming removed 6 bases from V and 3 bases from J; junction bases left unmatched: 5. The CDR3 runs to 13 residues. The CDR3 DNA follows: TGTGCCAGCAGCCGGGACAGATACTACGAGCAGTACTTC. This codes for CASSRDRYYEQYF.

CDR3 sequence (DNA): TGCAGTGCCTCAAAGGGGTTGGGCACAGATACGCAGTATTTT. Translated, it gives CSASKGLGTDTQYF. The chain joins TRBV20-1 to TRBJ2-3, with a tentative D call TRBD1 (5 bases). The CDR3 has 14 residues. The germline V and J ends were trimmed by 6 bases and 1 base, with 14 bases remaining between them. The germline V gene has CDR1 DFQATT and CDR2 SNEGSKA (reference sequence).

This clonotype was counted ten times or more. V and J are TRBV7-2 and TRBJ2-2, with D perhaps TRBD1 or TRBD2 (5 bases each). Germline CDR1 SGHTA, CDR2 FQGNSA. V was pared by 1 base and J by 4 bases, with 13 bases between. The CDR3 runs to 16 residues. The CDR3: CASSLVPGTATGELFF. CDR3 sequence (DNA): TGTGCCAGCAGCTTAGTACCCGGGACCGCCACCGGGGAGCTGTTTTTT.

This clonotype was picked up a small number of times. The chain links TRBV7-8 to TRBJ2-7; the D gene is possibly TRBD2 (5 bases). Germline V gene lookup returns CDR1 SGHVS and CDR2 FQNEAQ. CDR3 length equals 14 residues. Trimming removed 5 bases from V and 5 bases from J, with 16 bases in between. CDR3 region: CASSSPATGNEQYF. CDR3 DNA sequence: TGTGCCAGCAGCAGCCCAGCGACGGGAAACGAGCAGTACTTC.

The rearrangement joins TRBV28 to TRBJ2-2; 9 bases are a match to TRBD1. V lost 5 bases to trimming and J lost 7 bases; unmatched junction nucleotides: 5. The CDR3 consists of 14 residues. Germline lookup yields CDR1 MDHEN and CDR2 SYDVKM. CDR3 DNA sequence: TGTGCCAGCAGTAACAGGGGGCTAAACGGGGAGCTGTTTTTT. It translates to CASSNRGLNGELFF. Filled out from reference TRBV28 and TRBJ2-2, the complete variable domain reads DVKVTQSSRYLVKRTGEKVFLECVQDMDHENMFWYRQDPGLGLRLIYFSYDVKMKEKGDIPEGYSVSREKKERFSLILESASTNQTSMYLCASSNRGLNGELFFGEGSRLTVL.

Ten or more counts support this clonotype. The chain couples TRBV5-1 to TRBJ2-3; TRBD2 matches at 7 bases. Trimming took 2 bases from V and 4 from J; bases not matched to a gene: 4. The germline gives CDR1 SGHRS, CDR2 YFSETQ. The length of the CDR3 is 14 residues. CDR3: CASSFRDYADTQYF. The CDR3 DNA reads TGCGCCAGCAGCTTCCGGGACTACGCAGATACGCAGTATTTT. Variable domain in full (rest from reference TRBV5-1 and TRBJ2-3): KAGVTQTPRYLIKTRGQQVTLSCSPISGHRSVSWYQQTPGQGLQFLFEYFSETQRNKGNFPGRFSGRQFSNSRSEMNVSTLELGDSALYLCASSFRDYADTQYFGPGTRLTVL.